This record concerns one T cell receptor beta chain sequence. Its specificity is unknown. This CDR3 is 14 amino acids long. Trimming took off 7 bases at V and 0 bases at J, with 11 bases between the two ends. The germline CDR1 and CDR2 sequences are SGHTA and FQGNSA. A single record per CDR3 protein comes from TCRdb applying MiXCR to the 5' RACE reads. This repertoire shows hundreds of thousands of distinct CDR3 sequences, about 8.7% found once; its top ten account for about a sixth. The data were taken from a study of T cells after yellow fever vaccination. Study results and limitations: Primary-vaccination clones mostly resurfaced post-booster (just under 98% CD4, roughly 90% CD8).

Sequenced material: PBMCs, taken on the day of the first yellow fever vaccination. The J gene is TRBJ2-3, the V gene TRBV7-2; D not resolved. The clonotype originates from a man aged 18-30 years who received the YFV17D yellow fever vaccine. The CDR3 loop reads CASTPALSTDTQYF. DNA of the CDR3: TGTGCCAGCACCCCTGCCCTTAGCACAGATACGCAGTATTTT.